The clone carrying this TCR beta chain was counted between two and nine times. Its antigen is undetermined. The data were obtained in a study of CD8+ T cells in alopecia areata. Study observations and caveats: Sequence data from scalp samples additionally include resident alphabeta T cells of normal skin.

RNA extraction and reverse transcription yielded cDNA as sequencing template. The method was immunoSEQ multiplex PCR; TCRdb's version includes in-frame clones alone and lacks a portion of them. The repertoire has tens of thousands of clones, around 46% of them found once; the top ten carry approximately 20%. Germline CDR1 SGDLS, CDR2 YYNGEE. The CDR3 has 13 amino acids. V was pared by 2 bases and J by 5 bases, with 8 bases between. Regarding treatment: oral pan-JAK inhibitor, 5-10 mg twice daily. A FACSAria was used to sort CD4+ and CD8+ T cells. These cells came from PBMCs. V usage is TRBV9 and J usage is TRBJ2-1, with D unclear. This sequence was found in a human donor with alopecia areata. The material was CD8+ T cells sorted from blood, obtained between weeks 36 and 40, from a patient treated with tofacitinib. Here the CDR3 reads CASSVGSHNEQFF. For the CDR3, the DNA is TGTGCCAGCAGCGTCGGATCCCACAATGAGCAGTTCTTC.